The clone carrying this T cell receptor (beta chain) has more than one count but fewer than ten. The V end was cut by 5 bases, the J end by 2 bases, with 16 bases between. Per germline, CDR1 SGHAT and CDR2 FQDESV (reference sequence). CDR3 length equals 16 residues. Together with a sample-barcoded 5' primer, a J-beta primer mix was included in a second PCR lasting about 7 to 12 cycles. Each CDR3 protein gets one entry after TCRdb re-called the 5' RACE reads with MiXCR. This table has more than 800,000 distinct CDR3 sequences, around 45% appearing once. The record originates from a study of blood T cells in healthy people across ages.

The origin of this receptor is a woman in her sixties in good health. The chain joins TRBV11-1 to TRBJ2-1; D gene unclear. Sequenced sample: blood. The DNA of the CDR3 is TGTGCCAGCAGCCTAAGCGCACACAACGCCTACAATGAGCAGTTCTTC. The encoded protein is CASSLSAHNAYNEQFF.